Reported below is one T cell receptor beta chain. This specimen comes from a study of blood T cell repertoires in COVID-19. Study in general: Acute and convalescent COVID-19 samples came from the United States, Italy and Spain.

In the original processing: Using reference gene primer amplification, nucleated cell counts were estimated. TCRdb's table, derived via immunoSEQ multiplex PCR, lists solely in-frame clones and lacks some. V, J and clone size derive from that table, while D and trimming were established from the DNA sequence. The data show roughly 230,000 clones, about 82% seen once. The sequencing input was peripheral blood. The TCR originated in a woman aged 60 to 75 with active or convalescent COVID-19.

CDR3 nucleotides: TGTGCCAGCAGTCCCACGTTTAAACTAACCTACAATGAGCAGTTCTTC. This sequence encodes CASSPTFKLTYNEQFF. The genes are TRBV27 and TRBJ2-1; D is ambiguous. The germline CDR1 and CDR2 sequences are MNHEY and SMNVEV (reference sequence). Trimming left V 5 bases short and J 2 bases short, with 16 bases between. The CDR3 sequence is 16 residues long.